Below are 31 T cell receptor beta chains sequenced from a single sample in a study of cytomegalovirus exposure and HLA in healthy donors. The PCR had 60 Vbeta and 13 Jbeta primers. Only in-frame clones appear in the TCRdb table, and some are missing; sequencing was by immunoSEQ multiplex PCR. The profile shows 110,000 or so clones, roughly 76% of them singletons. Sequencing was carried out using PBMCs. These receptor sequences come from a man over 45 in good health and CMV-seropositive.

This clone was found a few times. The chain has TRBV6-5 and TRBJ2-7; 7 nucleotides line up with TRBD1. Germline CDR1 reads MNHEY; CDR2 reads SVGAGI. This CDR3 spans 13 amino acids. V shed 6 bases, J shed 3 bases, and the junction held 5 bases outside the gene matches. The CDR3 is CASRTGQNYEQYF. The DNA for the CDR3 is TGTGCCAGCAGAACGGGACAGAACTACGAGCAGTACTTC.

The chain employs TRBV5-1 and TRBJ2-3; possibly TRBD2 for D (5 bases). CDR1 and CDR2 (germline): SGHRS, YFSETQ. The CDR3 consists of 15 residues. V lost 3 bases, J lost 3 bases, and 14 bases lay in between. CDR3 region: CASSSRGSITDTQYF. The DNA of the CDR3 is TGCGCCAGCAGCTCGAGAGGGTCTATTACAGATACGCAGTATTTT. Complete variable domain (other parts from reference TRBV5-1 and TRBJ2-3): KAGVTQTPRYLIKTRGQQVTLSCSPISGHRSVSWYQQTPGQGLQFLFEYFSETQRNKGNFPGRFSGRQFSNSRSEMNVSTLELGDSALYLCASSSRGSITDTQYFGPGTRLTVL.

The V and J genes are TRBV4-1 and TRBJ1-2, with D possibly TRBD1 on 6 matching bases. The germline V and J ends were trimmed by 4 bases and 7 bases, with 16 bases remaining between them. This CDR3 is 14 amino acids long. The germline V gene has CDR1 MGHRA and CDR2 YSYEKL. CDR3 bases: TGCGCCAGCAGCCGGCCCGGGACAAGGAGTGGCTACACCTTC. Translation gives CASSRPGTRSGYTF.

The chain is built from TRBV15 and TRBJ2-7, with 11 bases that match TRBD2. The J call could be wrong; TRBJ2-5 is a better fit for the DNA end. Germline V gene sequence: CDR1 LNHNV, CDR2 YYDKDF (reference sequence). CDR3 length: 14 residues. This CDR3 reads CATLAGGPGETQYF. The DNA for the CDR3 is TGTGCCACCTTAGCGGGGGGGCCAGGGGAGACCCAGTACTTC.

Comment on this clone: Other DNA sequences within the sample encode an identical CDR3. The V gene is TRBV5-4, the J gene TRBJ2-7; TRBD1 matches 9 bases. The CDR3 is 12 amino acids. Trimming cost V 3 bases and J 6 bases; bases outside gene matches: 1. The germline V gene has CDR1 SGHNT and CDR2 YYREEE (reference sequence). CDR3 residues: CASSSGQGEQYF. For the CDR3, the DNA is TGTGCCAGCAGCTCGGGACAGGGCGAGCAGTACTTC.

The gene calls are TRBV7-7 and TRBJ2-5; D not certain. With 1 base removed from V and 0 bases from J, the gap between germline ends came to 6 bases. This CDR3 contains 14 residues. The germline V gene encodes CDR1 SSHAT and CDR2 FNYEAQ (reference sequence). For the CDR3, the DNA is TGTGCCAGCAGCTTAGAACAGTACCAAGAGACCCAGTACTTC. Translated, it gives CASSLEQYQETQYF.

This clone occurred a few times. CDR3 DNA: TGTGCCAGCAGCTTAGATTGGGCAGGGGAAAACGAGCAGTACTTC. Translation gives CASSLDWAGENEQYF. The chain couples TRBV11-2 to TRBJ2-7; possible D gene TRBD1, 6 bases. The germline gives CDR1 SGHAT, CDR2 FQNNGV. This CDR3 is 15 amino acids long. Trimming shortened V by 0 bases and J by 5 bases, and 14 bases separated the two germline ends.

The CDR3 sequence is CASSLVGREGHYEQYF. The CDR3 nucleotides are TGTGCCAGCAGCTTAGTAGGGCGGGAGGGCCACTACGAGCAGTACTTC. This chain uses TRBV11-2 with TRBJ2-7; 9 bases map to TRBD2. The CDR3 extends over 16 amino acids. J gave up 3 bases and V 1 base, and 7 bases lay outside the gene matches. Germline V gene lookup returns CDR1 SGHAT and CDR2 FQNNGV.

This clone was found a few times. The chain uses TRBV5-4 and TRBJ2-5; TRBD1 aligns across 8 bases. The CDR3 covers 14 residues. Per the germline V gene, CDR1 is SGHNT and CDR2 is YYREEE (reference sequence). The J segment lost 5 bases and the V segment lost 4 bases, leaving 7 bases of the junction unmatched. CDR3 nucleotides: TGTGCCAGCAGCGATGACAGGGGCCGGGAGACCCAGTACTTC. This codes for CASSDDRGRETQYF.

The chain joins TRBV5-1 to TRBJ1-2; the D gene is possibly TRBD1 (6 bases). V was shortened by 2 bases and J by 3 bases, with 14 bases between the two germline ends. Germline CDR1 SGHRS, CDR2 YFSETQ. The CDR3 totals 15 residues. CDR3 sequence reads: CASSLTGGPDYGYTF. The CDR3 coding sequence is TGCGCCAGCAGCTTAACTGGGGGCCCGGACTATGGCTACACCTTC.

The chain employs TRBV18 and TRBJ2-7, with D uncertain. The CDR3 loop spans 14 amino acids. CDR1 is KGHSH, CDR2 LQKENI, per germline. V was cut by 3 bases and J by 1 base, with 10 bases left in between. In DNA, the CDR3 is TGTGCCAGCTCACCCTCAATGAGGTCCTACGAGCAGTACTTC. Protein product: CASSPSMRSYEQYF. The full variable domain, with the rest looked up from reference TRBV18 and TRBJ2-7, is NAGVMQNPRHLVRRRGQEARLRCSPMKGHSHVYWYRQLPEEGLKFMVYLQKENIIDESGMPKERFSAEFPKEGPSILRIQQVVRGDSAAYFCASSPSMRSYEQYFGPGTRLTVT.

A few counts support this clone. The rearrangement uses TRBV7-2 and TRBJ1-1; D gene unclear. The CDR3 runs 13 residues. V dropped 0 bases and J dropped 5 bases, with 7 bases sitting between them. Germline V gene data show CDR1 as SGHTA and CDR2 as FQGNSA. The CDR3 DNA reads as TGTGCCAGCAGCTTAGCCCCGCGGACTGAAGCTTTCTTT. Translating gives CASSLAPRTEAFF.

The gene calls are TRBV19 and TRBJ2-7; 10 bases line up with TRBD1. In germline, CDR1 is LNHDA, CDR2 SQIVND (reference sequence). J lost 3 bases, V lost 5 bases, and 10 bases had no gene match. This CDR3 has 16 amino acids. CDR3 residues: CASSGHSGTGVYEQYF. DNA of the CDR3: TGTGCCAGTAGTGGCCATTCCGGGACAGGGGTCTACGAGCAGTACTTC.

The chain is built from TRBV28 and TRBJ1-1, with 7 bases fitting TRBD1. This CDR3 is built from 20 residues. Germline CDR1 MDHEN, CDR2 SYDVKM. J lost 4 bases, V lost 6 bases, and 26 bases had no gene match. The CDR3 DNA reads TGTGCCAGCAGACAACCGGGACAGTCTTCAGCAGGCTTAAGGTTCACTGAAGCTTTCTTT. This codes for CASRQPGQSSAGLRFTEAFF.

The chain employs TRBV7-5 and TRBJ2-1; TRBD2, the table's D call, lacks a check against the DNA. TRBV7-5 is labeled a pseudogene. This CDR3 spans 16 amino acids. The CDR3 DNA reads TGTGTCAGAAGCAAAGGAGTGTGCGGGGAAGGCAATGAGCAGTTCTTC. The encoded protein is CVRSKGVCGEGNEQFF.

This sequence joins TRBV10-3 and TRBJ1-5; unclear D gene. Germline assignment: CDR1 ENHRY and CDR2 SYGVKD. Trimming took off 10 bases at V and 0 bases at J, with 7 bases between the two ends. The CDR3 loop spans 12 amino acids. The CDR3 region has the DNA TGTGCCAGCAGCTATAGCAATCAGCCCCAGCATTTT. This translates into CASSYSNQPQHF.

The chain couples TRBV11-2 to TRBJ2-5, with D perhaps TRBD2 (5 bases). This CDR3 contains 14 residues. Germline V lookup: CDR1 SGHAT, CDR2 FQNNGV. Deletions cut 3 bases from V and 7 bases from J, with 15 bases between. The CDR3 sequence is CASSFYQDWVTQYF. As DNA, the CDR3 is TGTGCCAGCAGCTTCTATCAGGACTGGGTGACCCAGTACTTC. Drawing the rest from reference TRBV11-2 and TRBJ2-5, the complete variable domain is EAGVAQSPRYKIIEKRQSVAFWCNPISGHATLYWYQQILGQGPKLLIQFQNNGVVDDSQLPKDRFSAERLKGVDSTLKIQPAKLEDSAVYLCASSFYQDWVTQYFGPGTRLLVL.

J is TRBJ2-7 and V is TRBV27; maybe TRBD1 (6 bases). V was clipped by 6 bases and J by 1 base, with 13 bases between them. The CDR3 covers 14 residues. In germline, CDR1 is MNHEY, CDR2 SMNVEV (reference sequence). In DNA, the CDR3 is TGTGCCAGCAGCCCCCCGACAGGTTCCTACGAGCAGTACTTC. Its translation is CASSPPTGSYEQYF.

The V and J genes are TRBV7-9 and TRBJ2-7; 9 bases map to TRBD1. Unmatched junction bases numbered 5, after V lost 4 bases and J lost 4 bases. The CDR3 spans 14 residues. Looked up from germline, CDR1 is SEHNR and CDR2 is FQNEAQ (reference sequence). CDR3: CASSWGQGTYEQYF. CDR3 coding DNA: TGTGCCAGCAGCTGGGGACAGGGTACTTACGAGCAGTACTTC.

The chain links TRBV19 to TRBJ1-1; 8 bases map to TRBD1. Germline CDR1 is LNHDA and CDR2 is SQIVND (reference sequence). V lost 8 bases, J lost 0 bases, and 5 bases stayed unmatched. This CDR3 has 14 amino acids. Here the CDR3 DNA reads TGTGCCAGTCTGGGGACAGGCATGAACACTGAAGCTTTCTTT. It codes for CASLGTGMNTEAFF.

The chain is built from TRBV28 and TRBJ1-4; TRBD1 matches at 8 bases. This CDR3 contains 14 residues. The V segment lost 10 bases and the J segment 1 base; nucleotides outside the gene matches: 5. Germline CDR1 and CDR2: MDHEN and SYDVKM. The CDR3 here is CAIQGVGTNEKLFF. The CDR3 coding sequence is TGTGCCATACAGGGGGTTGGAACTAATGAAAAACTGTTTTTT.

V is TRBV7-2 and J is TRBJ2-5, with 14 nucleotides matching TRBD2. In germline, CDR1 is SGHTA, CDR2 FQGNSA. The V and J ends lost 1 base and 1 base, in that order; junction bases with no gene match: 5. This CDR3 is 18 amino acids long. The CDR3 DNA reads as TGTGCCAGCAGCTTAGGGGGACTAGCGGGAGCAACCCAAGAGACCCAGTACTTC. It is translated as CASSLGGLAGATQETQYF. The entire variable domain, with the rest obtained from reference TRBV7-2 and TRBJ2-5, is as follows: GAGVSQSPSNKVTEKGKDVELRCDPISGHTALYWYRQSLGQGLEFLIYFQGNSAPDKSGLPSDRFSAERTGGSVSTLTIQRTQQEDSAVYLCASSLGGLAGATQETQYFGPGTRLLVL.

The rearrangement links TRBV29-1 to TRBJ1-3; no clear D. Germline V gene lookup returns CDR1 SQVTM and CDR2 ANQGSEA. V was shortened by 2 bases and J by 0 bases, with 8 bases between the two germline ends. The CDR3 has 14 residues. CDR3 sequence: CSVEQAHSGNTIYF. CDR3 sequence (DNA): TGCAGCGTTGAACAGGCCCACTCTGGAAACACCATATATTTT.

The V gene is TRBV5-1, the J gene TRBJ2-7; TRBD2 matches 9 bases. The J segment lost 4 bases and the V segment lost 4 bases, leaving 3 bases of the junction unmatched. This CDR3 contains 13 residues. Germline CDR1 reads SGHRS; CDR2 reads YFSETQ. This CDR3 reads CASSPAGGYEQYF. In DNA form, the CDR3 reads TGCGCCAGCAGCCCGGCGGGGGGGTACGAGCAGTACTTC.

The CDR3 DNA is TGCGCCAGCAGCCAAGATCTCTTGACAGGGTCCTCTGTCTACGAGCAGTACTTC. This encodes CASSQDLLTGSSVYEQYF. The V gene is TRBV4-3, the J gene TRBJ2-7; TRBD1 agrees at 7 bases. CDR1 and CDR2 from the germline V gene are LGHNA and YSLEER. The J segment lost 3 bases and the V segment lost 0 bases, leaving 14 bases of the junction unmatched. This CDR3 has 18 residues.

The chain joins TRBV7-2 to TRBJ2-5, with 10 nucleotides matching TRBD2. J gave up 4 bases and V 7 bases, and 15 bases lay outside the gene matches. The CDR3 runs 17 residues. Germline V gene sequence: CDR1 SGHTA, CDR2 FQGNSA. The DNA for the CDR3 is TGTGCCAGCACTAGAGGGAGAGGGACTAGCGTTGGAGAGACCCAGTACTTC. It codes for CASTRGRGTSVGETQYF.

The CDR3 region has the DNA TGTGCCAGCAGTCGGACAGGGACCTATGGCTACACCTTC. It specifies CASSRTGTYGYTF. The V and J genes are TRBV6-5 and TRBJ1-2, with 8 bases identical to TRBD1. V lost 5 bases and J lost 4; bases outside the gene matches: 3. CDR3 length: 13 residues. CDR1 MNHEY and CDR2 SVGAGI come from the germline V gene.

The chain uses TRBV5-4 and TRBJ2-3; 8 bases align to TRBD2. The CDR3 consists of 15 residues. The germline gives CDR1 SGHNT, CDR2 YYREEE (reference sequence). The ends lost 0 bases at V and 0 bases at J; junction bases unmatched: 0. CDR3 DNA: TGTGCCAGCAGCTTGGGCGGGGGGAGCACAGATACGCAGTATTTT. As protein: CASSLGGGSTDTQYF.

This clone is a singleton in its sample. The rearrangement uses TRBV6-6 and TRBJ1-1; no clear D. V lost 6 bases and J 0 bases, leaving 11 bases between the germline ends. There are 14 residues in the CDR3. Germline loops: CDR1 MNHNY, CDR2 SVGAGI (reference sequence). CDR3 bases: TGTGCCAGCAGAATACATAACATGAACACTGAAGCTTTCTTT. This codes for CASRIHNMNTEAFF.

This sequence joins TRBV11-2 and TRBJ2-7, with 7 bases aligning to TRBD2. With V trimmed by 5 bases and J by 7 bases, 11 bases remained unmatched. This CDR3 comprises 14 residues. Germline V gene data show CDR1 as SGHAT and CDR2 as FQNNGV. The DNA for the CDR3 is TGTGCCAGCAGCCGTGGGTCAGTGGGAGGGGAGCAGTACTTC. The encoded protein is CASSRGSVGGEQYF.

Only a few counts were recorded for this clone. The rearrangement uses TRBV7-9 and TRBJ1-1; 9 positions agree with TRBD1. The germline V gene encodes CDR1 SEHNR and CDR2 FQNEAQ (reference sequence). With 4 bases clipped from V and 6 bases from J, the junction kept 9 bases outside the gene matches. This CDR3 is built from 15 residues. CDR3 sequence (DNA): TGTGCCAGCAGCTCCAGGACAGGGGAAGTCTCTGAAGCTTTCTTT. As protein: CASSSRTGEVSEAFF.